Listed below are T cell receptor beta chains from one sample, sequenced in a study of T cell repertoires in cytomegalovirus infection. From the reads, TCRdb called clonotypes with MiXCR, one entry per CDR3 protein. The table has around 300,000 distinct CDR3 sequences, roughly 9.5% seen once. The material sequenced was PBMCs. Receptors originate from a human donor in good health (CMV status not recorded). Some clones in this sample may be carry-over from other donors' samples. Both conserved end residues are part of each CDR3. D genes are given only for firm matches. Clone sizes are given selectively: once, few, many, or a class where the clone is expanded.

.,TRBJ2-2,few,TRBV9,TGTGCCAGCAAACGGCGGGAGAACACCGGGGAGCTGTTTTTT,CASKRRENTGELFF
.,TRBJ1-1,many,TRBV12-3/TRBV12-4,TGTGCCAGCAGTAAGGGTGGAGGCACTGAAGCTTTCTTT,CASSKGGGTEAFF
.,TRBJ2-7,few,TRBV7-6,TGTGCCAGCAGCTTAGTAGCAGAGAGGGACGAGCAGTACTTC,CASSLVAERDEQYF
.,TRBJ2-3,.,TRBV7-6,TGTGCCAGCAGCCCATCCAGGGGTCGCACAGATACGCAGTATTTT,CASSPSRGRTDTQYF
TRBD1,TRBJ2-5,many,TRBV7-2,TGTGCCAGCAGCTTAGCTTCGGGACAGCCCAAAGAGACCCAGTACTTC,CASSLASGQPKETQYF
.,TRBJ2-3,many,TRBV6-6,TGTGCCAGCAAGGTTGACCCTCAAGATACGCAGTATTTT,CASKVDPQDTQYF
.,TRBJ1-2,few,TRBV5-6,TGTGCCAGCAGCTTGATCTTTCGAGGGCTCTATGGCTACACCTTC,CASSLIFRGLYGYTF
.,TRBJ2-7,many,TRBV6-1,TGTGCCAGCGACAGCCTAAGCTCCTACGAGCAGTACTTC,CASDSLSSYEQYF
.,TRBJ2-3,.,TRBV4-2,TGTGCCAGCAGCCAAGAGGGGTTCGGGACACCAGATACGCAGTATTTT,CASSQEGFGTPDTQYF
TRBD2,TRBJ2-5,.,TRBV20-1,TGCAGTGCTCTAGCGGGACAGACGGAGACCCAGTACTTC,CSALAGQTETQYF
.,TRBJ1-2,.,TRBV12-3/TRBV12-4,TGTGCCAGCAGTTCCCAGGGAGTTGGGGGCTACACCTTC,CASSSQGVGGYTF
TRBD1,TRBJ2-7,many,TRBV7-2,TGTGCCAGCAGCTTCCGGACAGGTCCCACCTACGAGCAGTACTTC,CASSFRTGPTYEQYF
.,TRBJ2-1,many,TRBV28,TGTGCCAGCAGTCCGGCGGGGGCTTCCAATGAGCAGTTCTTC,CASSPAGASNEQFF
TRBD1,TRBJ2-7,.,TRBV25-1,TGTGCCAGTGAACAGGGGAACTCCTACGAGCAGTACTTC,CASEQGNSYEQYF
.,TRBJ2-1,few,TRBV6-5,TGTGCCAGCACCAACGGCCGTCGTCTGTTCTTC,CASTNGRRLFF
.,TRBJ2-7,many,TRBV7-2,TGTGCCAGCAGCTTAGTCGAGGGGCACTCCTACGAGCAGTACTTC,CASSLVEGHSYEQYF
.,TRBJ1-5,few,TRBV28,TGTGCCAGCAGTTTAGGGCAGGGGTTGATCGGTAGCAATCAGCCCCAGCATTTT,CASSLGQGLIGSNQPQHF
.,TRBJ1-3,many,TRBV6-2/TRBV6-3,TGTGCCAGCAACGACCCGCAAGGAAACACCATATATTTT,CASNDPQGNTIYF
TRBD2,TRBJ2-1,few,TRBV5-4,TGTGCCAGCAGCCGGAGCGACCTAAGCGGGGCAGCTGAGCAGTTCTTC,CASSRSDLSGAAEQFF
.,TRBJ1-2,.,TRBV6-1,TGTGCCAGCAGTGAATTCGGGTGGGACACCTTC,CASSEFGWDTF
.,TRBJ2-5,few,TRBV28,TGTGCCAGCAGTTTATTAACGGGAGCGGGTGAGACCCAGTACTTC,CASSLLTGAGETQYF
TRBD2,TRBJ2-3,few,TRBV7-2,TGTGCCAGCAGCCAAGCGGGAGGTACGCAGTATTTT,CASSQAGGTQYF
.,TRBJ1-1,many,TRBV28,TGTGCCAGCAGTTCTCTACCGGGACCCTCAGAAGCTTTCTTT,CASSSLPGPSEAFF
.,TRBJ1-1,few,TRBV4-1,TGCGCCAGCAGCCAAATAGAGGATCCCACTGAAGCTTTCTTT,CASSQIEDPTEAFF
TRBD1,TRBJ2-4,many,TRBV5-4,TGTGCCAGCAGCCCAGGGGGCGCAATAAAAGGCATTCAGTACTTC,CASSPGGAIKGIQYF
.,TRBJ1-1,.,TRBV7-9,TGTGCCAGCAGCCCAAGGGGCCTCGAGGGGAACACTGAAGCTTTCTTT,CASSPRGLEGNTEAFF
TRBD1,TRBJ2-6,few,TRBV20-1,TGCAGTGCTGTGAAGCGGACAGGCGCTGGGGCCAACGTCCTGACTTTC,CSAVKRTGAGANVLTF
TRBD2,TRBJ2-1,few,TRBV9,TGTGCCAGCAGCGCCCGGGGGGTTGGTGGTAATGAGCAGTTCTTC,CASSARGVGGNEQFF
TRBD1,TRBJ1-6,.,TRBV20-1,TGCAGTGCTCCTCCGGGACAGGGGCCCTCACCCCTCCACTTT,CSAPPGQGPSPLHF
TRBD1,TRBJ1-5,many,TRBV7-2,TGTGCCAGCAGCTCGGGACAGGGTACTCCTGGCAATCAGCCCCAGCATTTT,CASSSGQGTPGNQPQHF
.,TRBJ2-7,.,TRBV10-3,TGTGCCATCAGGGACAGCTCCTACGAGCAGTACTTC,CAIRDSSYEQYF
.,TRBJ2-2,many,TRBV7-2,TGTGCCAGCAGCTTAGCGCTGGGTAGCGGCTACACCGGGGAGCTGTTTTTT,CASSLALGSGYTGELFF
TRBD2,TRBJ2-2,many,TRBV19,TGTGCCAGTAGTCTTGGACTAGCGGGGGGGCCTAACACCGGGGAGCTGTTTTTT,CASSLGLAGGPNTGELFF